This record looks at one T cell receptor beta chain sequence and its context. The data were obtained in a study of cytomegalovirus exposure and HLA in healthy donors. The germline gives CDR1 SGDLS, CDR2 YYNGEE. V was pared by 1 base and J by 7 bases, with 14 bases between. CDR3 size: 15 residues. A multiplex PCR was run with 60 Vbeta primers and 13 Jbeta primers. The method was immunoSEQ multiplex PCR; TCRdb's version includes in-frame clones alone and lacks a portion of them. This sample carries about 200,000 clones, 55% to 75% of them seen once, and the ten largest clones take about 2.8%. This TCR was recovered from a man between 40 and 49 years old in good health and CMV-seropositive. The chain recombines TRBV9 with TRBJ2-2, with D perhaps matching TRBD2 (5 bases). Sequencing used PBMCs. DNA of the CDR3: TGTGCCAGCAGCGTAACCCGAAAACGGGGCGGGGAGCTGTTTTTT. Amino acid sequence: CASSVTRKRGGELFF.